By sample fraction, the clone carrying this TCR beta chain is medium-sized (0.01 to 0.1%). This entry comes from a study of T-cell memory formation after mild COVID-19. In germline, CDR1 is DFQATT, CDR2 SNEGSKA (reference sequence). The CDR3 is 13 residues long. Trimming pared 6 bases from V and 3 bases from J, leaving 13 bases between. TCRdb re-called the 5' RACE reads through MiXCR, storing one row per CDR3 protein. Among about 49,000 distinct CDR3 sequences listed, over 6.5% were seen once. The source material was PBMCs or a T cell subset sorted from them (not recorded which). The chain carries TRBV20-1 and TRBJ2-3; D remains unclear. This TCR derives from a man aged 18 to 30 who had mild COVID-19 (a few samples of this study predate the infection). Cell type and time point are not known. The CDR3 reads CSADERGTDTQYF. In nucleotides, the CDR3 is TGCAGTGCCGACGAACGAGGAACAGATACGCAGTATTTT.